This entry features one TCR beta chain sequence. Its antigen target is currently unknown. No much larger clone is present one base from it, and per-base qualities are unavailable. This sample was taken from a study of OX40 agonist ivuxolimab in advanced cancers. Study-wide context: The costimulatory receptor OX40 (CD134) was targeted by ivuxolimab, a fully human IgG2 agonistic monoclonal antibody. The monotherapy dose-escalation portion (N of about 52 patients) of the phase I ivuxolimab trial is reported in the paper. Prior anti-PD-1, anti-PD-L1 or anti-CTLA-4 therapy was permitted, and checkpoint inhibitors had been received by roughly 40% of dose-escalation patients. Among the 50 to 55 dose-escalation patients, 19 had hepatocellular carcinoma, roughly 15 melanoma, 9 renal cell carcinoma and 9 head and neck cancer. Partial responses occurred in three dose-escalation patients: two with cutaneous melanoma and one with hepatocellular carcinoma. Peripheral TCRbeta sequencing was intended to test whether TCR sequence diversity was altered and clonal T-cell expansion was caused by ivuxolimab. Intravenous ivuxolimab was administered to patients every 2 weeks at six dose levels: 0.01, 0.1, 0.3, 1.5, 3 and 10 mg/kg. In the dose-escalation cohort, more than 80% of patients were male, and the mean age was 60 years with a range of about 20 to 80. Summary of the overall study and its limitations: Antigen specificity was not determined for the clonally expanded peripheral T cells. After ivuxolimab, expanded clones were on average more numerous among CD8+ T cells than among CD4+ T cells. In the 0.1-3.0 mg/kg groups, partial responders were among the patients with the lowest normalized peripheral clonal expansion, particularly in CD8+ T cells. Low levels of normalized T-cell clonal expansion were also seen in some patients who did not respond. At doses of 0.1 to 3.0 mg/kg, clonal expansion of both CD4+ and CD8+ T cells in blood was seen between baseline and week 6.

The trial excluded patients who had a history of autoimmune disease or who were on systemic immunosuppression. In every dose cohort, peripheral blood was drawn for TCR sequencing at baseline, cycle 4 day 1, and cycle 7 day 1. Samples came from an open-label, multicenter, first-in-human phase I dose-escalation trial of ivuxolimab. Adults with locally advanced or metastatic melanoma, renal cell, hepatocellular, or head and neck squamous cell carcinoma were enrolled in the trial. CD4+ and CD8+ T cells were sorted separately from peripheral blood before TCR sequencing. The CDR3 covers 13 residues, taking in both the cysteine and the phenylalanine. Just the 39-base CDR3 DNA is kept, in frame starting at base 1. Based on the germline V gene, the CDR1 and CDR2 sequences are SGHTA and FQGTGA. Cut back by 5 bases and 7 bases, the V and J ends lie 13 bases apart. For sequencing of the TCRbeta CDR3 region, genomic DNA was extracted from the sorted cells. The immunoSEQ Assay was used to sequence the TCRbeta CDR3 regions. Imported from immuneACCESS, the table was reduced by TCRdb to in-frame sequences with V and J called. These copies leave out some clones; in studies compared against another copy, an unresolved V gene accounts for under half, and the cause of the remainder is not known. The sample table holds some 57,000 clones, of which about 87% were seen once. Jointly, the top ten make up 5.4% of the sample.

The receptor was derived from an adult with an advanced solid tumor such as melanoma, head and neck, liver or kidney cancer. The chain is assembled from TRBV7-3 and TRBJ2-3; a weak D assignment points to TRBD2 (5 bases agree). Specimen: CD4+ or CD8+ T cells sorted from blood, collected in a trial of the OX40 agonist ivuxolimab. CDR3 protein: CASSNPPGYTQYF. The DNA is TGTGCCAGCAGCAACCCCCCGGGGTATACGCAGTATTTT.